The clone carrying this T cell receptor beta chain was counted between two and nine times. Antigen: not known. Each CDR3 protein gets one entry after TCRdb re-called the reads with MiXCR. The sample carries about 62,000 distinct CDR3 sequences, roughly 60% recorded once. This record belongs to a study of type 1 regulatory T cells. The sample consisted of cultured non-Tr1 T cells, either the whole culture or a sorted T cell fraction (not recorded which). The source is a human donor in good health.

CDR3 nucleotide sequence: TGTGCCAGCAGCTCAGCGGGGATTGGCTACACCTTC. It translates to CASSSAGIGYTF. This chain connects TRBV9 to TRBJ1-2, with unresolved D. Germline CDR1 SGDLS, CDR2 YYNGEE. The CDR3 runs to 12 residues. The V end was cut by 4 bases, the J end by 7 bases, with 11 bases between.